A selection of T cell receptor beta chains follows, all from one sample in a study of blood T cell repertoires in COVID-19. This table comes from immunoSEQ multiplex PCR, and its TCRdb copy is limited to in-frame clones, with some not included. Here the sample spans tens of thousands of clones, roughly 80% being singletons. Material for sequencing was peripheral blood. The receptors were sampled from a human donor in a cohort sampled during active or convalescent COVID-19. Both conserved end residues are part of each CDR3. The D gene is left open where the match is weak. Clone size is shown for a subset of rows, as once, few, many or a class of expanded clone.

TRBJ1-1 | NA | TRBV21-1 | NA | CARGDRGNAFF | TGTGCCAGGGGAGACAGGGGGAATGCTTTCTTT
TRBJ1-2 | NA | TRBV6-4 | NA | CASSDPRVADGNYGYTF | TGTGCCAGCAGTGACCCGAGGGTAGCGGACGGGAACTATGGCTACACCTTC
TRBJ1-5 | NA | TRBV6-2/TRBV6-3 | NA | CASSLLIYQPQHF | TGTGCCAGCAGTCTCCTAATATATCAGCCCCAGCATTTT
TRBJ2-5 | few | TRBV7-2 | NA | CASSFQGQGGGTQYF | TGTGCCAGCAGCTTTCAAGGACAGGGAGGGGGGACCCAGTACTTC
TRBJ2-7 | NA | TRBV18 | TRBD2 | CASSPSSGGLYEQYF | TGTGCCAGCTCACCATCTAGCGGGGGGCTCTACGAGCAGTACTTC
TRBJ1-1 | NA | TRBV27 | NA | CASSHLSGSAFF | TGTGCCAGCAGTCACCTTTCAGGGTCTGCTTTCTTT
TRBJ2-5 | NA | TRBV5-1 | TRBD2 | CASSLRLAGAQETQYF | TGCGCCAGCAGCTTGAGGCTAGCGGGGGCTCAAGAGACCCAGTACTTC
TRBJ1-3 | NA | TRBV5-1 | NA | CASSSQGTGNTIYF | TGCGCCAGCAGCTCCCAGGGGACTGGAAACACCATATATTTT
TRBJ2-5 | NA | TRBV9 | TRBD1 | CASSPGTGGFGETQYF | TGTGCCAGCAGCCCCGGGACAGGGGGCTTCGGAGAGACCCAGTACTTC
TRBJ1-6 | NA | TRBV27 | NA | CASSPSSSYNSPLHF | TGTGCCAGCAGCCCCTCTAGCTCCTATAATTCACCCCTCCACTTT
TRBJ1-1 | NA | TRBV7-9 | NA | CASSQDSPNTEAFF | TGTGCCAGCAGCCAAGACAGCCCGAACACTGAAGCTTTCTTT
TRBJ1-5 | few | TRBV19 | NA | CASTGPRGRQPQHF | TGTGCCAGTACGGGTCCCAGGGGTAGACAGCCCCAGCATTTT
TRBJ2-3 | NA | TRBV4-1 | NA | CASSQVGNRRGLVDTQYF | TGCGCCAGCAGCCAAGTTGGGAACAGGCGGGGCTTAGTAGATACGCAGTATTTT
TRBJ1-3 | NA | TRBV9 | TRBD1 | CASSGNRGDTIYF | TGTGCCAGCAGCGGAAACAGGGGGGACACCATATATTTT
TRBJ1-1 | NA | TRBV9 | TRBD1 | CASSASAGQGNTEAFF | TGTGCCAGCAGCGCCTCCGCGGGACAGGGGAACACTGAAGCTTTCTTT
TRBJ1-2 | NA | TRBV5-6 | TRBD1 | CASSPPAGTGGYTF | TGTGCCAGCAGCCCCCCCGCCGGGACAGGTGGCTACACCTTC
TRBJ1-2 | few | TRBV4-3 | NA | CASSQAHGLSNYGYTF | TGCGCCAGCAGCCAAGCCCATGGACTGTCGAACTATGGCTACACCTTC
TRBJ1-1 | NA | TRBV7-2 | NA | CASSLKGEAEAFF | TGTGCCAGCAGCTTAAAAGGGGAGGCTGAAGCTTTCTTT
TRBJ1-6 | NA | TRBV7-6 | NA | CASSLSGSYNSPLHF | TGTGCCAGCAGCCTTTCGGGGTCCTATAATTCACCCCTCCACTTT
TRBJ2-3 | NA | TRBV6-5 | TRBD2 | CATKLPSGAPDTQYF | TGTGCCACCAAGTTGCCTAGCGGGGCCCCAGATACGCAGTATTTT
TRBJ1-5 | NA | TRBV19 | NA | CASSLFSSNQPQHF | TGTGCCAGTAGTTTATTCTCTAGCAATCAGCCCCAGCATTTT
TRBJ2-7 | once | TRBV11-3 | NA | CASSLEQDSHEQYF | TGTGCCAGCAGCTTAGAACAGGATAGCCACGAGCAGTACTTC
TRBJ1-5 | once | TRBV30 | NA | CAWGQASNQPQHF | TGTGCCTGGGGCCAGGCTAGCAATCAGCCCCAGCATTTT
TRBJ1-1 | NA | TRBV6-5 | NA | CASSGGRTDTEAFF | TGTGCCAGCAGCGGGGGGCGGACCGACACTGAAGCTTTCTTT
TRBJ2-1 | NA | TRBV3-1/TRBV3-2 | TRBD2 | CASSQDHLAGRYNEQFF | TGTGCCAGCAGCCAAGATCATCTAGCGGGGAGATACAATGAGCAGTTCTTC
TRBJ2-7 | few | TRBV11-2 | TRBD1 | CASTLLTGGLYEQYF | TGTGCCAGCACCCTATTGACAGGGGGCCTCTACGAGCAGTACTTC
TRBJ2-1 | NA | TRBV7-2 | TRBD2 | CASSPRGGAGPFDEQFF | TGTGCCAGCAGTCCTCGGGGGGGAGCGGGCCCATTCGATGAGCAGTTCTTC
TRBJ2-7 | NA | TRBV3-1/TRBV3-2 | TRBD1 | CASSQASLSGQFPYEQYF | TGTGCCAGCAGCCAAGCTTCCTTGTCGGGACAGTTCCCCTACGAGCAGTACTTC
TRBJ1-5 | NA | TRBV15 | TRBD1 | CATSRETGVFRNQPQHF | TGTGCCACCAGCAGAGAGACAGGGGTTTTTCGGAATCAGCCCCAGCATTTT
TRBJ2-5 | NA | TRBV5-1 | NA | CASSLALTQETQYF | TGCGCCAGCAGCTTGGCACTAACCCAAGAGACCCAGTACTTC
TRBJ2-2 | medium-sized | TRBV19 | TRBD1 | CASAAGTGTGELFF | TGTGCCAGTGCTGCCGGGACAGGCACCGGGGAGCTGTTTTTT
TRBJ1-1 | NA | TRBV5-8 | NA | CASAGYTEAFF | TGTGCCAGCGCGGGGTACACTGAAGCTTTCTTT
TRBJ1-2 | NA | TRBV4-1 | NA | CASSQDRGTYGYTF | TGCGCCAGCAGCCAAGACAGGGGTACCTATGGCTACACCTTC
TRBJ1-4 | NA | TRBV18 | NA | CASSPLGVGEKLFF | TGTGCCAGCTCACCTCTCGGGGTGGGCGAAAAACTGTTTTTT
TRBJ2-3 | NA | TRBV4-2 | TRBD2 | CASSQSRGLVTDTQYF | TGTGCCAGCAGCCAAAGTCGAGGACTAGTCACAGATACGCAGTATTTT
TRBJ2-2 | NA | TRBV19 | NA | CASNKGQVLIGELFF | TGTGCCAGTAATAAGGGGCAAGTTTTGATCGGGGAGCTGTTTTTT
TRBJ2-3 | NA | TRBV5-4 | TRBD1 | CASSQQGAKDTQYF | TGTGCCAGCAGCCAACAGGGGGCCAAAGATACGCAGTATTTT
TRBJ2-3 | NA | TRBV6-1 | NA | CASSEKEANKDTQYF | TGTGCCAGCAGTGAGAAGGAGGCGAATAAAGATACGCAGTATTTT
TRBJ2-3 | NA | TRBV11-3 | TRBD2 | CASSFGSGGSTDTQYF | TGTGCCAGCAGCTTTGGTAGCGGGGGGTCCACAGATACGCAGTATTTT
TRBJ2-1 | NA | TRBV4-3 | TRBD2 | CASSQPSGGVNEQFF | TGCGCCAGCAGCCAACCTAGCGGGGGGGTCAATGAGCAGTTCTTC
TRBJ1-1 | NA | TRBV4-3 | NA | CASSRSQGNTEAFF | TGCGCCAGCAGCCGTTCTCAGGGGAACACTGAAGCTTTCTTT
TRBJ1-4 | once | TRBV7-2 | TRBD1 | CASSRTGGFNEKLFF | TGTGCCAGCAGCCGGACAGGGGGGTTTAATGAAAAACTGTTTTTT
TRBJ2-7 | NA | TRBV20-1 | TRBD1 | CSAKGAHEQYF | TGCAGTGCTAAGGGGGCCCATGAGCAGTACTTC
TRBJ1-5 | NA | TRBV28 | TRBD1 | CASSGQGQQPQHF | TGTGCCAGCAGTGGACAGGGGCAACAGCCCCAGCATTTT
TRBJ1-1 | NA | TRBV11-3 | NA | CASSLTRFTEAFF | TGTGCCAGCAGCTTGACGAGGTTTACTGAAGCTTTCTTT
TRBJ1-2 | once | TRBV13 | NA | CASSPSWGDGDPPFTF | TGTGCCAGCAGCCCCTCCTGGGGAGACGGCGACCCCCCCTTTACCTTC
TRBJ2-7 | NA | TRBV10-3 | NA | CATSAWGSSSYEQYF | TGTGCCACATCCGCTTGGGGCAGCAGCTCCTACGAGCAGTACTTC
TRBJ2-2 | few | TRBV4-1 | TRBD1 | CASSQDTRGRRTGELFF | TGCGCCAGCAGCCAAGATACCAGGGGGCGCCGGACCGGGGAGCTGTTTTTT
TRBJ2-2 | NA | TRBV19 | TRBD2 | CASSKGSGGAYRGTGELFF | TGTGCCAGTAGTAAGGGCAGCGGGGGGGCGTATAGGGGCACCGGGGAGCTGTTTTTT
TRBJ2-7 | NA | TRBV4-2 | NA | CASSPHVGSSSYEQYF | TGTGCCAGCAGCCCGCATGTAGGGAGTTCCTCCTACGAGCAGTACTTC
TRBJ1-2 | NA | TRBV27 | TRBD1 | CASSSLTGGRGYTF | TGTGCCAGCAGTTCTCTGACAGGGGGGCGAGGCTACACCTTC
TRBJ2-1 | NA | TRBV9 | NA | CASSSRTDGNEQFF | TGTGCCAGCAGCTCCCGGACAGACGGGAATGAGCAGTTCTTC
TRBJ2-6 | NA | TRBV5-1 | NA | CASSLETGWSSGANVLTF | TGCGCCAGCAGCTTGGAAACAGGTTGGAGCTCTGGGGCCAACGTCCTGACTTTC
TRBJ2-7 | NA | TRBV5-6 | NA | CASSLFRDEQYF | TGTGCCAGCAGCTTGTTCAGGGACGAGCAGTACTTC
TRBJ2-5 | once | TRBV19 | NA | CASSITSWETQYF | TGTGCCAGTAGTATAACTAGCTGGGAGACCCAGTACTTC